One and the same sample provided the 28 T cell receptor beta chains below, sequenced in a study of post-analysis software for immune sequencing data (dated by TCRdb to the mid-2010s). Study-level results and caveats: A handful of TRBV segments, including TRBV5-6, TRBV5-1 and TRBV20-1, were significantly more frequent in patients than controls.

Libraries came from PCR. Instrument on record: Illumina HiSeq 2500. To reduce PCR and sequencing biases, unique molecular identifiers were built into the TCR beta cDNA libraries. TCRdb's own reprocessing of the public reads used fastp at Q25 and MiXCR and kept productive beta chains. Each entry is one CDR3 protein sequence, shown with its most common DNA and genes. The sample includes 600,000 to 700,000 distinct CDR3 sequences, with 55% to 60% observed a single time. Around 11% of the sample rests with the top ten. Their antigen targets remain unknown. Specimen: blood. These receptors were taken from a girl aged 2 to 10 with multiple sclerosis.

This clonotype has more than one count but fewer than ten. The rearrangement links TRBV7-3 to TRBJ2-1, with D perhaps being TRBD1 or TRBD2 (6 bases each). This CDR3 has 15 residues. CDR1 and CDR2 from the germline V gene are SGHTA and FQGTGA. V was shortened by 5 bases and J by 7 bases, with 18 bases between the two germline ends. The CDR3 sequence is CASSRRGDMQNEQFF. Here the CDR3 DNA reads TGTGCCAGCAGCCGGAGGGGGGACATGCAGAATGAGCAGTTCTTC.

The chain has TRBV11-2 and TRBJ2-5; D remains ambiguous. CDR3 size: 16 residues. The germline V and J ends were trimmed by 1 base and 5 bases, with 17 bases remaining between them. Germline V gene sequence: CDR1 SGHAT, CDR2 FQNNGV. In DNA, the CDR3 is TGTGCCAGCAGCTTAGTCCCTGCCCGAGCCCAGGAGACCCAGTACTTC. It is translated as CASSLVPARAQETQYF.

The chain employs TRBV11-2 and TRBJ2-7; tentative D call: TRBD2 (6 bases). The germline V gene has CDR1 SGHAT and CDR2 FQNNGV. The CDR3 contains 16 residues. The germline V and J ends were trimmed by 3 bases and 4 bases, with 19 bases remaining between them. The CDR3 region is CASSLEWRREGYEQYF. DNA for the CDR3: TGTGCCAGCAGCTTGGAATGGAGGCGGGAAGGGTACGAGCAGTACTTC.

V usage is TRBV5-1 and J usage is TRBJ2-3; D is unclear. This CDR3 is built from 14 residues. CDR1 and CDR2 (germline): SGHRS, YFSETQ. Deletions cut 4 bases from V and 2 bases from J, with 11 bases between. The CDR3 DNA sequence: TGCGCCAGCAGCCCCCAGAGCCCCACAGATACGCAGTATTTT. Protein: CASSPQSPTDTQYF.

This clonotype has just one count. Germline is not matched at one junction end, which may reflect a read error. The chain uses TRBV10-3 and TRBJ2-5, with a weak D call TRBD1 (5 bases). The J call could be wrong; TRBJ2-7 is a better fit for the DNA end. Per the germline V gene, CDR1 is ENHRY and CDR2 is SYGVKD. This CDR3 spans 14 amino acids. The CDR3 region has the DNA TGCGCCATCAGCTCGGACACCCTCTCCTACGAGCAGTACTTC. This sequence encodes CAISSDTLSYEQYF.

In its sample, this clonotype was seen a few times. The CDR3 DNA follows: TGCGCCAGCAGCTTGTTCCTGAACACTGAAGCTTTCTTT. It codes for CASSLFLNTEAFF. The chain carries TRBV5-1 and TRBJ1-1; no firm D call. This CDR3 has 13 amino acids. CDR1 is SGHRS, CDR2 YFSETQ, per germline. Trimming took 1 base from V and 0 from J, leaving 4 bases between them.

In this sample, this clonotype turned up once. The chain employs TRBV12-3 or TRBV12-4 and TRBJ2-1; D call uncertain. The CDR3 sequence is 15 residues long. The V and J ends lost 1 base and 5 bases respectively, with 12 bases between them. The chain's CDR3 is CASSLGRRPDNEQFF. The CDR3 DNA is TGTGCCAGCAGTTTAGGTAGGCGGCCCGACAATGAGCAGTTCTTC.

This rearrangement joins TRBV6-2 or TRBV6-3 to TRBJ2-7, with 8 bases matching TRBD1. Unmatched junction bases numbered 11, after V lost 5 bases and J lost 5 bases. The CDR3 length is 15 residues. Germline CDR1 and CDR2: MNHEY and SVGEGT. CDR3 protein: CASSTRQGWVDEQYF. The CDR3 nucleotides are TGTGCCAGCAGTACGAGACAGGGGTGGGTGGACGAGCAGTACTTC.

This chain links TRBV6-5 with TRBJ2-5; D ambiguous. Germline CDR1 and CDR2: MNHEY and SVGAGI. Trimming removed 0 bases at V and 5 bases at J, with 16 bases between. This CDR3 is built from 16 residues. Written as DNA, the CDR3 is TGTGCCAGCAGTTACTCGTTCGGAAGGAGTAGGGAGACCCAGTACTTC. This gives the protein CASSYSFGRSRETQYF.

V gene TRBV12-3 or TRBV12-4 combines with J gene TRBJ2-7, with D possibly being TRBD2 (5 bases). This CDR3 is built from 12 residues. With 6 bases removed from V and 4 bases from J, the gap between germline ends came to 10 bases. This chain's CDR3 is CASSPWTYEQYF. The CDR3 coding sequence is TGTGCCAGCAGCCCCTGGACTTACGAGCAGTACTTC.

CDR3: CASSSGIGPSSYNEQFF. The DNA of the CDR3 is TGTGCCAGCAGCTCAGGTATAGGGCCGAGCTCCTACAATGAGCAGTTCTTC. The genes are TRBV2 and TRBJ2-1; no definite D call. Trimming took off 6 bases at V and 0 bases at J, with 18 bases between the two ends. In germline, CDR1 is SNHLY, CDR2 FYNNEI. This CDR3 is 17 amino acids long.

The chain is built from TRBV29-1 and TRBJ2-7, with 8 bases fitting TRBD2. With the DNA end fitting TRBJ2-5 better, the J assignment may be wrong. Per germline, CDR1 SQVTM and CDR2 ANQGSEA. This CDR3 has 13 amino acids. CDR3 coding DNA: TGCAGCGTTGACGGGAGGGCTGGGGAGACCCAGTACTTC. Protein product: CSVDGRAGETQYF.

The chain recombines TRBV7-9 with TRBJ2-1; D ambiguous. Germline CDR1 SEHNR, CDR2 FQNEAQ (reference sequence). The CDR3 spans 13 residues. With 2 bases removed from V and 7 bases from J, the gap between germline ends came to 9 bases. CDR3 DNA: TGTGCCAGCAGCTTAAGTGGTAGGAATGAGCAGTTCTTC. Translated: CASSLSGRNEQFF.

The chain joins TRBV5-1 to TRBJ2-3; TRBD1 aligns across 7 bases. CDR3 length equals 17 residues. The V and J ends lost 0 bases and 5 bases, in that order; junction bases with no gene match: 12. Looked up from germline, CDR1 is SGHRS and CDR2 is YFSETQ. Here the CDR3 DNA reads TGCGCCAGCAGCTTGGAGAGGGACAGACTTCCACTAGATACGCAGTATTTT. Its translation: CASSLERDRLPLDTQYF.

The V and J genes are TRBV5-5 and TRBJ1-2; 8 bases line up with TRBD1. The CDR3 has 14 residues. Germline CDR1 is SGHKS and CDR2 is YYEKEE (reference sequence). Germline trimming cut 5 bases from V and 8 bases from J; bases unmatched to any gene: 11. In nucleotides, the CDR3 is TGTGCCAGCAGGACCCGGACAGGGCTTGGAGGCTACACCTTC. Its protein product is CASRTRTGLGGYTF.

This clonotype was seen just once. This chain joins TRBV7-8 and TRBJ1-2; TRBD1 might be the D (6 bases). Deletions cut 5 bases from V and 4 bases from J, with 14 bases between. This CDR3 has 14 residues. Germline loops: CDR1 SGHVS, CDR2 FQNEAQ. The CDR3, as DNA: TGTGCCAGCAGCCCCCAGGGGTCCAGCTATGGCTACACCTTC. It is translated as CASSPQGSSYGYTF.

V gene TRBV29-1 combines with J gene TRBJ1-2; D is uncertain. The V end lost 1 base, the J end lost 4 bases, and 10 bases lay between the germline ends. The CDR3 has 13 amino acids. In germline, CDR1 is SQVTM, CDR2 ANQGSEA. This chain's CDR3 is CSVEVRGTYGYTF. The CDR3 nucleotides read TGCAGCGTTGAAGTCCGGGGTACCTATGGCTACACCTTC. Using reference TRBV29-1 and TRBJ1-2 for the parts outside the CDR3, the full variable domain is SAVISQKPSRDICQRGTSLTIQCQVDSQVTMMFWYRQQPGQSLTLIATANQGSEATYESGFVIDKFPISRPNLTFSTLTVSNMSPEDSSIYLCSVEVRGTYGYTFGSGTRLTVV.

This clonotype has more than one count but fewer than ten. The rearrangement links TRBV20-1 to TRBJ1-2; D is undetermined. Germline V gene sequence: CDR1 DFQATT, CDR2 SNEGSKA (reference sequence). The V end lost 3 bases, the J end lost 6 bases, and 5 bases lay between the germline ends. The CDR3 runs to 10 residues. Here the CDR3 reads CSASSDGYTF. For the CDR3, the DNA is TGCAGTGCTAGCTCAGATGGCTACACCTTC.

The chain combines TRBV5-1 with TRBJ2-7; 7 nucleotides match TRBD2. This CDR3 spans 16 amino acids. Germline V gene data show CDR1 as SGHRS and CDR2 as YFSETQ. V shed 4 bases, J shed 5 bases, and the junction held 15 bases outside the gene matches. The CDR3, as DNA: TGCGCCAGCAGCCGGCAAGGGGCGGGAGAGGTCGACGAGCAGTACTTC. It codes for CASSRQGAGEVDEQYF.

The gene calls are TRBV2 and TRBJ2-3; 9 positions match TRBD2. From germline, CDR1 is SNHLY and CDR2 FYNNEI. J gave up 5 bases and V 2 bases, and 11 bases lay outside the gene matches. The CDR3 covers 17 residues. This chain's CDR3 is CASSESAGGPRGDTQYF. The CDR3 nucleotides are TGTGCCAGCAGTGAAAGCGCGGGAGGGCCGAGGGGAGATACGCAGTATTTT.

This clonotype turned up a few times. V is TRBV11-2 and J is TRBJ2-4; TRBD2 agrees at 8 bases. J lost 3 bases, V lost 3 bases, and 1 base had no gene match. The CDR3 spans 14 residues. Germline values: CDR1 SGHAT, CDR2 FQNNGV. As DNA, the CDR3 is TGTGCCAGCAGCTTGACTAGCGACAAAAACATTCAGTACTTC. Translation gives CASSLTSDKNIQYF. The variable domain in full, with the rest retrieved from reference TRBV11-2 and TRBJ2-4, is EAGVAQSPRYKIIEKRQSVAFWCNPISGHATLYWYQQILGQGPKLLIQFQNNGVVDDSQLPKDRFSAERLKGVDSTLKIQPAKLEDSAVYLCASSLTSDKNIQYFGAGTRLSVL.

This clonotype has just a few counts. Written as DNA, the CDR3 is TGTGCCAGCAGCCGGTGGGGGGTATACAATGAGCAGTTCTTC. Translated, it gives CASSRWGVYNEQFF. This chain links TRBV5-6 with TRBJ2-1, with a possible D match to TRBD2 (6 bases). V was clipped by 4 bases and J by 4 bases, with 12 bases between them. Germline CDR1 SGHDT, CDR2 YYEEEE. The CDR3 totals 14 residues.

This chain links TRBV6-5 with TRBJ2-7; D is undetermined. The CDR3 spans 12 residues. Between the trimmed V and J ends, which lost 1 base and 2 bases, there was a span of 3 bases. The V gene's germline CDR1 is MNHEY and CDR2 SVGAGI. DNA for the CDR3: TGTGCCAGCAGTTACTTACCCTACGAGCAGTACTTC. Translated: CASSYLPYEQYF.

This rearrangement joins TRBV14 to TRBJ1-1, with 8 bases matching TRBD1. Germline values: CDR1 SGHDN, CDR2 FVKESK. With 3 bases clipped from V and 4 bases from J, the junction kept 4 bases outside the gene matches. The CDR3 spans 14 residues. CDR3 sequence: CASSQQGAGTEAFF. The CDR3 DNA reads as TGTGCCAGCAGCCAGCAGGGGGCCGGCACTGAAGCTTTCTTT.

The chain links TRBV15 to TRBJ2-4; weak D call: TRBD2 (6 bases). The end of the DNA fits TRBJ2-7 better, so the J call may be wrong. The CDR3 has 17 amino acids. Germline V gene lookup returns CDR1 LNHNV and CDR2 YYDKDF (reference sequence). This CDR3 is CATSRGGDGEDFYEQYF. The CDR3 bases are TGTGCCACCAGCAGAGGCGGGGACGGAGAGGACTTCTACGAGCAGTACTTC.

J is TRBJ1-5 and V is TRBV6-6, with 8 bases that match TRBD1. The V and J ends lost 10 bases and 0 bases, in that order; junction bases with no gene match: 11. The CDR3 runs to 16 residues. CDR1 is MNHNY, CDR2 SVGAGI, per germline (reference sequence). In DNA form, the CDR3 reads TGTGCCACCGGGACAGGACAATCCTATAGCAATCAGCCCCAGCATTTT. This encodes CATGTGQSYSNQPQHF.

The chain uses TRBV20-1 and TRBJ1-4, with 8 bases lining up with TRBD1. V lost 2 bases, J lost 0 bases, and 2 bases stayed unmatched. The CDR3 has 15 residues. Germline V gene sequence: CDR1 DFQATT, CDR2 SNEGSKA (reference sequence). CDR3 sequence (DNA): TGCAGTGCTAGACCGACAGGGGCAACTAATGAAAAACTGTTTTTT. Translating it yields CSARPTGATNEKLFF.

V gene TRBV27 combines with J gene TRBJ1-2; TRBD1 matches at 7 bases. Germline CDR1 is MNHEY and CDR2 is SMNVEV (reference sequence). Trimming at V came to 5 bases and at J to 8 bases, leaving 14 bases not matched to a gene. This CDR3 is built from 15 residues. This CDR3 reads CASSPWTGLKRGYTF. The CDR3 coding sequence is TGTGCCAGCAGTCCCTGGACAGGCCTGAAGAGGGGCTACACCTTC.